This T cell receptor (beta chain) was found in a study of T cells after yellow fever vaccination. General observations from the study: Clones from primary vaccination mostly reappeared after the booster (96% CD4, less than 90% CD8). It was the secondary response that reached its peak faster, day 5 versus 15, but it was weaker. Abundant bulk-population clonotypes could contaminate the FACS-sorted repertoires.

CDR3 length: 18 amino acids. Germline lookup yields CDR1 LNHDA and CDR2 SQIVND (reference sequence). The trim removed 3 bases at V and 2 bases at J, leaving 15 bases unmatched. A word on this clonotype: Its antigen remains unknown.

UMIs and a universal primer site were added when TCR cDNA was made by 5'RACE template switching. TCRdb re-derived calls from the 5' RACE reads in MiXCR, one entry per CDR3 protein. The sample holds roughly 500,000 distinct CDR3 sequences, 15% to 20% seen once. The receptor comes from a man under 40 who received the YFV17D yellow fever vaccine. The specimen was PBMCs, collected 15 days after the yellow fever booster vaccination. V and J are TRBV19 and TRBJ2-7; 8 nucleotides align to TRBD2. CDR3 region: CASSMAGGLKFHTYEQYF. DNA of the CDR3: TGTGCCAGTAGTATGGCGGGAGGTCTCAAATTCCACACCTACGAGCAGTACTTC.